This is a list of T cell receptor beta chains from one sample in a study of blood T cell repertoires in COVID-19. The protocol was immunoSEQ multiplex PCR, while the TCRdb copy is restricted to in-frame clones and leaves out a portion. The repertoire holds 200,000 to 250,000 clones, with about nine tenths as singletons. Sequenced material: peripheral blood. The receptors shown here come from a woman between 55 and 75 years old with acute or convalescent COVID-19. Both conserved end residues are part of each CDR3. D genes are given only for firm matches. Size values are once, few and many counts, or a class for expanded clones, and some rows have none.

j_call: TRBJ2-1
cdr3_length: 14
v_call: TRBV7-3
clone_size: .
d_call: .
cdr3_nt: TGTGCCAGCAGCTTAAACCCAGGGGACAATGAGCAGTTCTTC
cdr3_aa: CASSLNPGDNEQFF

j_call: TRBJ2-5
cdr3_length: 15
v_call: TRBV18
clone_size: once
d_call: TRBD1
cdr3_nt: TGTGCCAGCTCACCCAACAGGGGGATGAAGGAGACCCAGTACTTC
cdr3_aa: CASSPNRGMKETQYF

j_call: TRBJ2-5
cdr3_length: 13
v_call: TRBV18
clone_size: .
d_call: TRBD1
cdr3_nt: TGTGCCAGCTCAGCTGGGACAGTAGAGACCCAGTACTTC
cdr3_aa: CASSAGTVETQYF

j_call: TRBJ2-3
cdr3_length: 14
v_call: TRBV6-5
clone_size: few
d_call: TRBD1
cdr3_nt: TGTGCCAGCAACGACAGGGGGCGCACCGATACGCAGTATTTT
cdr3_aa: CASNDRGRTDTQYF

j_call: TRBJ2-5
cdr3_length: 16
v_call: TRBV5-6
clone_size: .
d_call: TRBD1
cdr3_nt: TGTGCCAGCAGCCGGGCGTCACAGGGGGAAGCAGAGACCCAGTACTTC
cdr3_aa: CASSRASQGEAETQYF

j_call: TRBJ1-6
cdr3_length: 16
v_call: TRBV18
clone_size: .
d_call: .
cdr3_nt: TGTGCCAGCTCACTTCAGGGGAATTCAGTAGTTTCACCCCTCCACTTT
cdr3_aa: CASSLQGNSVVSPLHF

j_call: TRBJ1-1
cdr3_length: 13
v_call: TRBV7-3
clone_size: .
d_call: .
cdr3_nt: TGTGCCAGCAGCCGCGGGGCCTCCACTGAAGCTTTCTTT
cdr3_aa: CASSRGASTEAFF

j_call: TRBJ1-3
cdr3_length: 14
v_call: TRBV28
clone_size: few
d_call: .
cdr3_nt: TGTGCCAGCAGTTTACAGTTTCAGGGAAACACCATATATTTT
cdr3_aa: CASSLQFQGNTIYF

j_call: TRBJ1-4
cdr3_length: 16
v_call: TRBV6-5
clone_size: .
d_call: TRBD1
cdr3_nt: TGTGCCAGCAGTTACTCGATGGGACAGGGGGTTGAAAAACTGTTTTTT
cdr3_aa: CASSYSMGQGVEKLFF

j_call: TRBJ1-2
cdr3_length: 14
v_call: TRBV5-6
clone_size: .
d_call: .
cdr3_nt: TGTGCCAGCAGCTCAGGGATGGAGACGTATGGCTACACCTTC
cdr3_aa: CASSSGMETYGYTF

j_call: TRBJ2-7
cdr3_length: 13
v_call: TRBV11-2
clone_size: .
d_call: .
cdr3_nt: TGTGCCAGCAGCTTAGGCGGTTTTTACGAGCAGTACTTC
cdr3_aa: CASSLGGFYEQYF

j_call: TRBJ2-1
cdr3_length: 16
v_call: TRBV5-6
clone_size: .
d_call: .
cdr3_nt: TGTGCCAGCAGCTTGGGGGGGCCCGCTTCCTACAATGAGCAGTTCTTC
cdr3_aa: CASSLGGPASYNEQFF

j_call: TRBJ1-5
cdr3_length: 16
v_call: TRBV19
clone_size: once
d_call: .
cdr3_nt: TGTGCCAGTAGTCCCTACTCTGGCCCGACGGAGCAGCCCCAGCATTTT
cdr3_aa: CASSPYSGPTEQPQHF

j_call: TRBJ1-5
cdr3_length: 15
v_call: TRBV7-8
clone_size: many
d_call: TRBD1
cdr3_nt: TGTGCCAGCAGGTCGACAGGGCATAGCAATCAGCCCCAGCATTTT
cdr3_aa: CASRSTGHSNQPQHF

j_call: TRBJ2-5
cdr3_length: 16
v_call: TRBV30
clone_size: .
d_call: TRBD2
cdr3_nt: TGTGCCTGGAGAGGGAGGGGACTAGCGGTTCAAGAGACCCAGTACTTC
cdr3_aa: CAWRGRGLAVQETQYF

j_call: TRBJ2-7
cdr3_length: 14
v_call: TRBV29-1
clone_size: .
d_call: TRBD1
cdr3_nt: TGCAGCGTTGGACCGAGACAGGGGAAGTACGAGCAGTACTTC
cdr3_aa: CSVGPRQGKYEQYF